By share, the clone carrying this TCR beta chain counts as medium-sized. Its antigen is not known. This specimen belongs to a study of molecular identifiers for immune sequencing clone quantification. Findings and limits, study-wide: Detecting spiked Jurkat TCR RNA from one cell among 1 million or so naive cells was reportedly possible. Highly expanded clone sizes could be underestimated by identical TCR molecules that share a barcode.

TCRdb analysed the PCR reads with MiXCR anew, one entry per CDR3 protein. This table holds approximately 20,000 distinct CDR3 sequences, 21% found once. The CDR3 runs 13 residues. Germline assignment: CDR1 SGHRS and CDR2 YFSETQ. The V end was cut by 7 bases, the J end by 3 bases, with 10 bases between. Sorting selected naive CD8 T cells with a CD8+CD4-CCR7+CD45RA+ phenotype. Sequencing was done on a sample of naive CD8+ T cells from blood, with Jurkat cell RNA spiked in. Subset indicated: FACS-sorted CD8+CD4-CCR7+CD45RA+ naive T cells. This clonotype was sampled from a human donor in good health. Some libraries in this study had Jurkat cell RNA spiked in. V is TRBV5-1 and J is TRBJ2-2, with D possibly TRBD1 on 6 matching bases. This CDR3 is CASEGDDTGELFF. CDR3 DNA: TGCGCCAGCGAGGGGGATGACACCGGGGAGCTGTTTTTT.